The 14 T cell receptor beta chains given below trace back to one sample, sequenced in a study of cytomegalovirus exposure and HLA in healthy donors. PCR was performed using 60 Vbeta and 13 Jbeta primers. Method: immunoSEQ multiplex PCR; TCRdb's copy keeps in-frame clones and lacks some. Of around 100,000 clones listed, 65% to 85% are singletons. Material for sequencing was PBMCs. The receptors come from a man aged 35-49 years in good health and CMV-seropositive.

V usage is TRBV5-1 and J usage is TRBJ2-1; 9 nucleotides agree with TRBD2. The germline CDR1 and CDR2 sequences are SGHRS and YFSETQ. The CDR3 runs to 13 residues. Trimming took 4 bases from V and 9 from J; bases not matched to a gene: 5. The CDR3: CASSPSGNLEQFF. CDR3 DNA: TGCGCCAGCAGCCCTAGCGGGAACCTTGAGCAGTTCTTC.

V usage is TRBV5-1 and J usage is TRBJ2-4; D may be TRBD2 (5 bases). Trimming stripped 0 bases from V and 3 bases from J, with 10 bases between. Germline CDR1 SGHRS, CDR2 YFSETQ. This CDR3 is 15 amino acids long. The CDR3 protein is CASSLVPEGKNIQYF. CDR3 nucleotide sequence: TGCGCCAGCAGCTTGGTCCCAGAGGGCAAAAACATTCAGTACTTC.

The rearrangement uses TRBV2 and TRBJ1-1; D gene ambiguous. The length of the CDR3 is 15 residues. The V gene lost 3 bases and the J gene lost 4 bases, with 15 bases spanning the gap. In germline, CDR1 is SNHLY, CDR2 FYNNEI. The CDR3 DNA follows: TGTGCCAGCAGTGAGATTGGCGGGGTCGGCACTGAAGCTTTCTTT. This sequence encodes CASSEIGGVGTEAFF.

This clone was counted a few times. This chain uses TRBV7-9 with TRBJ1-4, with TRBD1 matching 9 bases. J lost 10 bases, V lost 5 bases, and 5 bases had no gene match. The CDR3 has 13 amino acids. Germline V lookup: CDR1 SEHNR, CDR2 FQNEAQ (reference sequence). CDR3 loop: CASSSGTGRKLFF. In DNA, the CDR3 is TGTGCCAGCAGCAGTGGGACAGGGAGAAAACTGTTTTTT.

This chain links TRBV7-9 with TRBJ2-1; TRBD2 aligns across 10 bases. Germline lookup yields CDR1 SEHNR and CDR2 FQNEAQ (reference sequence). J gave up 6 bases and V 1 base, and 3 bases lay outside the gene matches. The CDR3 consists of 15 residues. CDR3 DNA sequence: TGTGCCAGCAGCTTAGGACTAGCGGGTTCCAATGAGCAGTTCTTC. It encodes CASSLGLAGSNEQFF.

This clone was counted a few times. This chain connects TRBV7-2 to TRBJ2-1; TRBD2 matches 11 bases. The CDR3 is 15 amino acids. Trimming at V came to 4 bases and at J to 6 bases, leaving 5 bases not matched to a gene. The germline gives CDR1 SGHTA, CDR2 FQGNSA. The CDR3 DNA reads TGTGCCAGCAGCTGGAGGACTAGCGGGTCCAATGAGCAGTTCTTC. This sequence encodes CASSWRTSGSNEQFF.

The chain is built from TRBV2 and TRBJ2-2, with 9 bases fitting TRBD1. Germline V CDR1 and CDR2: SNHLY, FYNNEI. The CDR3 has 15 amino acids. V lost 2 bases and J lost 4; bases outside the gene matches: 2. For the CDR3, the DNA is TGTGCCAGCAGTGAAAACAGGGGGCTCACCGGGGAGCTGTTTTTT. Translation: CASSENRGLTGELFF.

This clone was observed a single time. The chain is built from TRBV9 and TRBJ1-3; TRBD1 might be the D (6 bases). Germline loops: CDR1 SGDLS, CDR2 YYNGEE. Trimming left V 4 bases short and J 1 base short, with 15 bases between. This CDR3 contains 16 residues. The CDR3: CASSPHRQGSGNTIYF. CDR3 nucleotide sequence: TGTGCCAGCAGCCCCCACCGCCAGGGGTCTGGAAACACCATATATTTT.

The chain employs TRBV15 and TRBJ2-5; D is perhaps TRBD1 (5 bases). CDR1 LNHNV and CDR2 YYDKDF come from the germline V gene (reference sequence). This CDR3 contains 14 residues. V shed 3 bases and J shed 1 base, with 9 bases lying between them. This CDR3 reads CATSSRVSQETQYF. The CDR3 region has the DNA TGTGCCACCAGCAGCAGGGTATCCCAAGAGACCCAGTACTTC.

J is TRBJ1-1 and V is TRBV28; TRBD1 agrees at 8 bases. This CDR3 spans 14 amino acids. V dropped 3 bases and J dropped 8; count of bases not matched to a gene: 8. CDR1 is MDHEN, CDR2 SYDVKM, per germline. This CDR3 reads CASSFPSGGMEAFF. As DNA, the CDR3 is TGTGCCAGCAGTTTTCCCTCAGGGGGCATGGAAGCTTTCTTT. The variable domain in full, with the rest retrieved from reference TRBV28 and TRBJ1-1, is DVKVTQSSRYLVKRTGEKVFLECVQDMDHENMFWYRQDPGLGLRLIYFSYDVKMKEKGDIPEGYSVSREKKERFSLILESASTNQTSMYLCASSFPSGGMEAFFGQGTRLTVV.

For this clone: The final CDR3 position lacks the conserved phenylalanine or tryptophan, pointing to a likely read error. This sequence joins TRBV18 and TRBJ1-1; D possibly corresponds to TRBD1 (6 bases). Germline loops: CDR1 KGHSH, CDR2 LQKENI. The CDR3 loop spans 15 amino acids. CDR3 bases: TGTGCCAGCTCATCACCGACGAAGGGGGACACTGAAGCTTTCCTT. Translating gives CASSSPTKGDTEAFL.

The chain has TRBV2 and TRBJ1-5; D is possibly TRBD1 (5 bases). Germline V gene data show CDR1 as SNHLY and CDR2 as FYNNEI. Trimming took 6 bases from V and 5 from J, leaving 14 bases between them. The CDR3 consists of 14 residues. CDR3 region: CASRGLINYQPQHF. CDR3 DNA: TGTGCCAGCAGGGGACTAATCAACTATCAGCCCCAGCATTTT.

The genes are TRBV5-6 and TRBJ2-3; 7 bases match TRBD1. Germline loops: CDR1 SGHDT, CDR2 YYEEEE. Trimming at V came to 4 bases and at J to 3 bases, leaving 14 bases not matched to a gene. The CDR3 covers 17 residues. This CDR3 is CASSPSPTGVRTDTQYF. Written as DNA, the CDR3 is TGTGCCAGCAGCCCCTCCCCCACAGGGGTGAGGACAGATACGCAGTATTTT.

The chain links TRBV5-5 to TRBJ1-2; D might be TRBD1 (5 bases). V dropped 2 bases and J dropped 8 bases, with 10 bases sitting between them. Germline V gene lookup returns CDR1 SGHKS and CDR2 YYEKEE (reference sequence). CDR3 size: 12 residues. DNA for the CDR3: TGTGCCAGCAGCTTTCAGGGTAGGGGCTACACCTTC. Residues: CASSFQGRGYTF.